These T cell receptor beta chains were read from a single sample in a study of CD8 T cells in ankylosing spondylitis. In TCRdb, the 5' RACE reads were re-called with MiXCR into one record per CDR3 protein. Seen here are around 300,000 distinct CDR3 sequences, less than 25% observed once, and the top ten hold about 3.5%. Sequenced sample: blood, either unsorted or a sorted T cell fraction (not recorded which). These receptor sequences come from a female donor with ankylosing spondylitis or in good health (not recorded which). CDR3s leave out the opening cysteine and the closing phenylalanine or tryptophan.

TRBV12-3/TRBV12-4 ASSLDEGTDTQY
TRBV5-6 ASSSAGVGYNEQF
TRBV7-2 ASSLEAGAYEQY
TRBV15 ATTRGREKRLF
TRBV9 ASSVFGLAGLVEQF
TRBV13 ASSIRGQVEWEQF
TRBV12-3/TRBV12-4 ASRPTGTFTEAF
TRBV12-3/TRBV12-4 ASNPGSDYGYT
TRBV14 ASSRGNEKLF
TRBV20-1 SATGDQNEQF
TRBV10-3 AISEQRGRIGKLF
TRBV27 ASSLGTLSLNAGELF
TRBV5-5 ASTLRAETYEQY
TRBV20-1 SAPTTGLDYT
TRBV20-1 RAGGARSSPLH
TRBV20-1 SARDLYQETQY
TRBV29-1 SVTGGPNTGELF
TRBV10-3 AIRQEKGTEAF
TRBV5-6 ASSLVSPGELF
TRBV6-6 ASSYSRDPLEQY
TRBV29-1 SVDLRSSYGYT
TRBV10-2 ASRDREGQPQH
TRBV7-2 ASSLARLADTQY